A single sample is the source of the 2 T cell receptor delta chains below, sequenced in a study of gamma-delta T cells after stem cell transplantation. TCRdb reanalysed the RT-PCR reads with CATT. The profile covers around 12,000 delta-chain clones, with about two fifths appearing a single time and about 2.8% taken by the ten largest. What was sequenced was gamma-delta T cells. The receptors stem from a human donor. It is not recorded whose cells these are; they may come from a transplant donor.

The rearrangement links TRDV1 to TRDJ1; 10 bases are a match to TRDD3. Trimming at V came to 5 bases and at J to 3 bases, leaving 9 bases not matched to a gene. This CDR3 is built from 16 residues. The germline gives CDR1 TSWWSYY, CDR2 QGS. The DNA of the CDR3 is TGTGCTCTTGGGACGCTGGGGGATAGGGGGCCCGATAAACTCATCTTT. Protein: CALGTLGDRGPDKLIF.

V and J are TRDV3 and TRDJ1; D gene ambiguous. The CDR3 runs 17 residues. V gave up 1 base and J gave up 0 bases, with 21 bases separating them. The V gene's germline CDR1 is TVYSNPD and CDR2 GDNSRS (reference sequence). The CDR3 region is CAFNRGFFFGDTDKLIF. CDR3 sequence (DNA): TGTGCCTTTAATAGGGGTTTTTTTTTCGGCGACACCGATAAACTCATCTTT.